Shown below are 16 T cell receptor beta chains from a single sample sequenced in a study of T cell repertoires in aging, cancer and after chemotherapy. The template was genomic DNA from peripheral blood, not RNA. TRB rearrangements spanning V, D and J were amplified using mixed TRB-A/B primers. TCRdb used MiXCR to reprocess the multiplex PCR reads, holding one entry per CDR3 protein. This repertoire shows roughly 3,900 distinct CDR3 sequences, under 30% found once; its top ten account for 5.9%. Sequencing was performed on blood. These receptors were collected from a human donor in good health.

V is TRBV2 and J is TRBJ2-5, with 8 positions matching TRBD2. The germline CDR1 and CDR2 sequences are SNHLY and FYNNEI. V shed 6 bases, J shed 5 bases, and the junction held 11 bases outside the gene matches. This CDR3 has 15 residues. The CDR3 nucleotides read TGTGCCAGCAGAGCGGGGGCCAGGACAGAGGAGACCCAGTACTTC. Residues: CASRAGARTEETQYF.

This clonotype is termed large. CDR3 bases: TGCAGCGTTGAGTGGCAGGGGGTTGGAGATACGCAGTATTTT. This gives the protein CSVEWQGVGDTQYF. The V gene is TRBV29-1, the J gene TRBJ2-3; 7 nucleotides match TRBD1. The germline V gene encodes CDR1 SQVTM and CDR2 ANQGSEA. V gave up 3 bases and J gave up 5 bases; unmatched junction bases: 8. This CDR3 contains 14 residues.

This clonotype was detected only a few times. The chain uses TRBV6-4 and TRBJ1-1; 10 bases agree with TRBD1. The trim removed 2 bases at V and 3 bases at J, leaving 15 bases unmatched. Germline V gene lookup returns CDR1 MRHNA and CDR2 SNTAGT. The CDR3 spans 19 residues. CDR3 DNA: TGTGCCAGCAGTGACCGAAGTCTGGGACAGGGGCATCAGGACACTGAAGCTTTCTTT. Translated: CASSDRSLGQGHQDTEAFF.

The rearrangement uses TRBV10-3 and TRBJ2-3; 12 bases align to TRBD1. Germline CDR1 is ENHRY and CDR2 is SYGVKD. This CDR3 spans 17 amino acids. The J segment lost 5 bases and the V segment lost 4 bases, leaving 10 bases of the junction unmatched. The CDR3 region has the DNA TGTGCCATCAGTGTCAGACCGGGACAGGGGGCGGGAGATACGCAGTATTTT. Its protein is CAISVRPGQGAGDTQYF.

The chain employs TRBV6-5 and TRBJ1-3; 7 bases align to TRBD1. This CDR3 is 14 amino acids long. Germline V gene data show CDR1 as MNHEY and CDR2 as SVGAGI. The V segment lost 7 bases and the J segment 1 base; nucleotides outside the gene matches: 4. In nucleotides, the CDR3 is TGTGCCAGCAAGACGACAGGGTCTGGAAACACCATATATTTT. Its translation is CASKTTGSGNTIYF.

The sample holds a few counts of this clonotype. The gene calls are TRBV19 and TRBJ1-6; D is ambiguous. Trimming stripped 3 bases from V and 8 bases from J, with 11 bases between. There are 14 residues in the CDR3. Germline CDR1 is LNHDA and CDR2 is SQIVND (reference sequence). CDR3: CASSMRAVYSPLHF. The CDR3 coding sequence is TGTGCCAGTAGTATGCGGGCGGTTTATTCACCCCTCCACTTT.

This clonotype is medium-sized (0.01 to 0.1%) in the sample. V and J are TRBV29-1 and TRBJ2-1, with a tentative D call TRBD2 (6 bases). Germline CDR1 is SQVTM and CDR2 is ANQGSEA. This CDR3 contains 14 residues. V lost 4 bases to trimming and J lost 7 bases, with 17 bases between them. The CDR3 protein is CSVGGGGAGNEQFF. The CDR3 bases are TGCAGCGTTGGGGGAGGCGGGGCGGGGAATGAGCAGTTCTTC.

The rearrangement uses TRBV20-1 and TRBJ1-6, with D possibly TRBD1 on 5 matching bases. The CDR3 sequence is 14 residues long. Trimming stripped 5 bases from V and 9 bases from J, with 17 bases between. Germline loops: CDR1 DFQATT, CDR2 SNEGSKA (reference sequence). CDR3 DNA sequence: TGCAGTGCTTCTCCGGGACGAGGTTCTTCACCCCTCCACTTT. Its protein product is CSASPGRGSSPLHF.

The chain carries TRBV5-5 and TRBJ2-3; 7 bases fit TRBD2. The junction had 2 bases not matched to a gene; V was cut back by 2 bases and J by 11 bases. This CDR3 contains 11 residues. Germline V gene lookup returns CDR1 SGHKS and CDR2 YYEKEE (reference sequence). The CDR3 loop reads CASSLERGQYF. CDR3 nucleotide sequence: TGTGCCAGCAGCTTAGAGCGGGGGCAGTATTTT.

The CDR3 bases are TGTGCCACCAGGGACTTTAGCAATCAGCCCCAGCATTTT. It codes for CATRDFSNQPQHF. The rearrangement uses TRBV2 and TRBJ1-5; possible D gene TRBD1, 5 bases. This CDR3 comprises 13 residues. Germline loops: CDR1 SNHLY, CDR2 FYNNEI. Trimming removed 10 bases from V and 0 bases from J, with 10 bases in between. Together with reference TRBV2 and TRBJ1-5, the CDR3 gives the full variable domain: EPEVTQTPSHQVTQMGQEVILRCVPISNHLYFYWYRQILGQKVEFLVSFYNNEISEKSEIFDDQFSVERPDGSNFTLKIRSTKLEDSAMYFCATRDFSNQPQHFGDGTRLSIL.

In this sample, this clonotype is medium-sized. The chain links TRBV6-5 to TRBJ2-3, with D perhaps TRBD1 or TRBD2 (5 bases each). Trimming took 4 bases from V and 3 from J, leaving 5 bases between them. Germline CDR1 reads MNHEY; CDR2 reads SVGAGI. This CDR3 has 12 residues. In nucleotides, the CDR3 is TGTGCCAGCAGTTGGGGGACAGATACGCAGTATTTT. Amino acid sequence: CASSWGTDTQYF.

V is TRBV20-1 and J is TRBJ2-5; maybe TRBD2 (6 bases). The V gene's germline CDR1 is DFQATT and CDR2 SNEGSKA (reference sequence). The V end was cut by 6 bases, the J end by 2 bases, with 19 bases between. This CDR3 has 15 amino acids. CDR3 coding DNA: TGCAGTGCCACCGCTCCCGGGACTCTACAAGAGACCCAGTACTTC. It translates to CSATAPGTLQETQYF.

The rearrangement links TRBV6-5 to TRBJ2-1, with 8 bases aligning to TRBD1. This CDR3 is built from 14 residues. Trimming removed 5 bases from V and 6 bases from J; junction bases left unmatched: 6. In germline, CDR1 is MNHEY, CDR2 SVGAGI. The CDR3 loop reads CASSAETGGNEQFF. For the CDR3, the DNA is TGTGCCAGCAGTGCCGAAACAGGGGGCAATGAGCAGTTCTTC.

This clonotype was seen more than once but under ten times. The CDR3 nucleotides read TGTGCCAGCAGTGGTCCAGGGAGGAACACTGAAGCTTTCTTT. This gives the protein CASSGPGRNTEAFF. The rearrangement joins TRBV6-1 to TRBJ1-1; a weak D match, TRBD1 (5 bases). V lost 4 bases, J lost 1 base, and 10 bases lay in between. There are 14 residues in the CDR3. Germline V gives CDR1 MNHNS, CDR2 SASEGT.

The V and J genes are TRBV6-5 and TRBJ2-7; D may be TRBD1 or TRBD2 (5 bases each). Trimming removed 6 bases from V and 3 bases from J, with 24 bases in between. The CDR3 loop spans 17 amino acids. Looked up from germline, CDR1 is MNHEY and CDR2 is SVGAGI. CDR3 sequence (DNA): TGTGCCAGCAGCAAAGAAGGGACGGAACTCCTAGACTACGAGCAGTACTTC. Translation: CASSKEGTELLDYEQYF.

In its sample, this clonotype was seen a few times. V usage is TRBV19 and J usage is TRBJ1-4; TRBD1 agrees at 7 bases. The CDR3 covers 15 residues. Germline CDR1 and CDR2: LNHDA and SQIVND (reference sequence). Trimming at V came to 2 bases and at J to 12 bases, leaving 12 bases not matched to a gene. The CDR3 nucleotides read TGTGCCAGTAGTATATCCCCCCGGACAGGCGGCGAACTGTTTTTT. Translated, it gives CASSISPRTGGELFF.